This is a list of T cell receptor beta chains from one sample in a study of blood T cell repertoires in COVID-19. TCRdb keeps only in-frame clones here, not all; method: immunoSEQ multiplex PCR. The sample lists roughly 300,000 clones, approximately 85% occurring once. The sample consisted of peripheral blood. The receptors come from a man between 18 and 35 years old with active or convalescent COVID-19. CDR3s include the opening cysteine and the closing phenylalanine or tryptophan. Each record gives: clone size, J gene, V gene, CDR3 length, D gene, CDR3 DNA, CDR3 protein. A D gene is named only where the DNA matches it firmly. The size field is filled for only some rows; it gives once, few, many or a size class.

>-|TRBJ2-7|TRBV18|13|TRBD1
TGTGCCAGCTCACCGGGACAGACCTACGAGCAGTACTTC
CASSPGQTYEQYF
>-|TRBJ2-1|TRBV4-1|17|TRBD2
TGCGCCAGCAGCCAAGGGGTATTGACCGGGGGGGAGAATGAGCAGTTCTTC
CASSQGVLTGGENEQFF
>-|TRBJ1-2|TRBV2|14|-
TGTGCCAGCAGTGAAGTTCAGTCTGCCTATGGCTACACCTTC
CASSEVQSAYGYTF
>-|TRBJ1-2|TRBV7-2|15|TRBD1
TGTGCCAGCAGCTTACGTCCCCGGGACAGGGGTGGCTACACCTTC
CASSLRPRDRGGYTF
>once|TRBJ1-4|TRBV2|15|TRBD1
TGTGCCAGCAGTGAAGGGGACAGGGATAATGAAAAACTGTTTTTT
CASSEGDRDNEKLFF
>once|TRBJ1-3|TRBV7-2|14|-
TGTGCCAGCAGCCCCGACAGTACTGGAAACACCATATATTTT
CASSPDSTGNTIYF
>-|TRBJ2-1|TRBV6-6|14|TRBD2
TGTGCCAGCAGTTCCGGACTAGCGGGGGCCCATGGGTTCTTC
CASSSGLAGAHGFF
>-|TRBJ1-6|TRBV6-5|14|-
TGTGCCAGCAGTCAACAGGGATATAATTCACCCCTCCACTTT
CASSQQGYNSPLHF
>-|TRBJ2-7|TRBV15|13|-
TGTGCCACCAGCAGGGACTTTAACTACGAGCAGTACTTC
CATSRDFNYEQYF
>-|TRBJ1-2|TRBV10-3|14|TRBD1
TGTGCCATCAGTATGGACAGGGCCAACTATGGCTACACCTTC
CAISMDRANYGYTF
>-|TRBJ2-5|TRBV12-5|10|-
TGTGCTAGTTTTAAAGAGACCCAGTACTTC
CASFKETQYF
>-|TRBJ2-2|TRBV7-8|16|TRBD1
TGTGCCAGCAGCGGGGGCGGGACAGGGGGCCCGGGGGAGCTGTTTTTT
CASSGGGTGGPGELFF
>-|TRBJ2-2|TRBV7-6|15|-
TGTGCCAGCAGCTTAGAGGGGGGGAGCACCGGGGAGCTGTTTTTT
CASSLEGGSTGELFF
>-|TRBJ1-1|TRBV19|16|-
TGTGCCAGTAGTATTCTACCGGACACAAGGGGAACTGAAGCTTTCTTT
CASSILPDTRGTEAFF
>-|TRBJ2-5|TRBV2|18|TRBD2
TGTGCCAGCAAAGGTTTAACTGGACTAGCGGGGAACCAAGAGACCCAGTACTTC
CASKGLTGLAGNQETQYF
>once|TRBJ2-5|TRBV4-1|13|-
TGCGCCAGCAGCCAAGACAGAAAAGAGACCCAGTACTTC
CASSQDRKETQYF
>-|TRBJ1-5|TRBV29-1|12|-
TGCAGCGTTGAAGATCAGGGAGGCTTCCTGCATTTT
CSVEDQGGFLHF
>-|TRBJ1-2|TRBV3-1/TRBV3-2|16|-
TGTGCCAGCAGCCAATTTCTGACAGATTGGAGCTATGGCTACACCTTC
CASSQFLTDWSYGYTF
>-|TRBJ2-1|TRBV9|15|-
TGTGCCAGCAGCGTCTCCGGGACTTTAAACAATGAGCAGTTCTTC
CASSVSGTLNNEQFF
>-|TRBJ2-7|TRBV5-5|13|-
TGTGCCAGCAGCTTGGTCACTACCTACGAGCAGTACTTC
CASSLVTTYEQYF
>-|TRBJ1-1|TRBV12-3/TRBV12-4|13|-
TGTGCCAGCAGTTCTGGGGGAGGCACTGAAGCTTTCTTT
CASSSGGGTEAFF
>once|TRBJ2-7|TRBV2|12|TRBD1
TGTGCCGGGGGACAGGGGGTTGGGGAGCAGTACTTC
CAGGQGVGEQYF
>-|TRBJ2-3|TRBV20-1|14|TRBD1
TGCAGTGCTAGTAGGGGGCGGGTGGGAGATACGCAGTATTTT
CSASRGRVGDTQYF
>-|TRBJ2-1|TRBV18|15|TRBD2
TGTGCCAGCTCACCACCGGGGGGGTCCTACAATGAGCAGTTCTTC
CASSPPGGSYNEQFF
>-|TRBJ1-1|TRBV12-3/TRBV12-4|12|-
TGTGCCAGCAGTCCGACAACCACTGAAGCTTTCTTT
CASSPTTTEAFF
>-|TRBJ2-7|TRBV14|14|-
TGTGCCAGCAGCCAAGTCGGGGAATCCTACGAGCAGTACTTC
CASSQVGESYEQYF
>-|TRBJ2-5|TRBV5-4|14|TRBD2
TGTGCCAGCAGTCCAGGGACTAGAGAAGAGACCCAGTACTTC
CASSPGTREETQYF
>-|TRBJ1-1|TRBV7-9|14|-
TGTGCCAGCAGCTTTCAGGGGCAGTTCACTGAAGCTTTCTTT
CASSFQGQFTEAFF
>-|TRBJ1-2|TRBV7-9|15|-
TGTGCCAGCAGCTTAGGTCCGGGGGTAAACTATGGCTACACCTTC
CASSLGPGVNYGYTF
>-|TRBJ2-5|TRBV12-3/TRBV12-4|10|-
TGTGCCAGCGGAGGGGAGACCCAGTACTTC
CASGGETQYF
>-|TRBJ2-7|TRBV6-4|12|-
TGTGCCAGCAGTGTTAGGGGACTCGAGCAGTACTTC
CASSVRGLEQYF
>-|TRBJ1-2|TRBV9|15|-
TGTGCCAGCAGCCCGGGGACTACGGACGTCTTCGGCTACACCTTC
CASSPGTTDVFGYTF
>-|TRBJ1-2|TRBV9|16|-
TGTGCCAGCACAACCGGGGACACAGCTGCTAACTATGGCTACACCTTC
CASTTGDTAANYGYTF
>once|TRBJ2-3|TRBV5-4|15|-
TGTGCCAGCAGCTTGATTTTAGCGAGCACAGATACGCAGTATTTT
CASSLILASTDTQYF
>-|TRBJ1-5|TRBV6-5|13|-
TGTGCCAGCAGGCTGACAGCCAATCAGCCCCAGCATTTT
CASRLTANQPQHF
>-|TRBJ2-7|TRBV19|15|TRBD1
TGTGCCAGTAGTAGGCCCGAGACAGGGTTCGGCGAGCAGTACTTC
CASSRPETGFGEQYF
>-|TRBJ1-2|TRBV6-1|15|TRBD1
TGTGCCAGCAGTGAAGCGATGACAGGGATCTATGGCTACACCTTC
CASSEAMTGIYGYTF
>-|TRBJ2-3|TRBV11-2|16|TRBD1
TGTGCCAGCAGCTTAGTGGGACAGGGGGCGTCAGATACGCAGTATTTT
CASSLVGQGASDTQYF
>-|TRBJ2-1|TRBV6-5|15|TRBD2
TGTGCCAGCAGTTACGAACTAGCGGGACACAATGAGCAGTTCTTC
CASSYELAGHNEQFF
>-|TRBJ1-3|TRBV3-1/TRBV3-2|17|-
TGTGCCAGCAGCCAATTTTCTGGAACAGGCTCTGGAAACACCATATATTTT
CASSQFSGTGSGNTIYF
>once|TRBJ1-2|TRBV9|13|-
TGTGCCAGCAGCGGCCAGGGATTCTATGGCTACACCTTC
CASSGQGFYGYTF
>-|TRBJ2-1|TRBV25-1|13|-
TGTGCCAGCAGTGACCCCGGGGACACGGGACAGTTCTTC
CASSDPGDTGQFF